This T cell receptor beta chain stems from a study of CD8 T cells in ankylosing spondylitis. This clonotype was observed at least ten times. TCRdb reprocessed the 5' RACE reads via MiXCR and lists one record per CDR3 protein. The table has 220,000 or so distinct CDR3 sequences, about 10% seen once. This CDR3 spans 15 amino acids. Trimming took 2 bases from V and 7 from J, leaving 17 bases between them. Germline assignment: CDR1 ENHRY and CDR2 SYGVKD. The sequence was collected from a male donor with ankylosing spondylitis or in good health (not recorded which). What was sequenced was blood, either unsorted or a sorted T cell fraction (not recorded which). The chain uses TRBV10-3 and TRBJ1-1; the D gene is possibly TRBD1 (6 bases). For the CDR3, the DNA is TGTGCCATCAGTGAGCGGGGGCGAGAATTTGGTGAAGCTTTCTTT. Residues: CAISERGREFGEAFF.